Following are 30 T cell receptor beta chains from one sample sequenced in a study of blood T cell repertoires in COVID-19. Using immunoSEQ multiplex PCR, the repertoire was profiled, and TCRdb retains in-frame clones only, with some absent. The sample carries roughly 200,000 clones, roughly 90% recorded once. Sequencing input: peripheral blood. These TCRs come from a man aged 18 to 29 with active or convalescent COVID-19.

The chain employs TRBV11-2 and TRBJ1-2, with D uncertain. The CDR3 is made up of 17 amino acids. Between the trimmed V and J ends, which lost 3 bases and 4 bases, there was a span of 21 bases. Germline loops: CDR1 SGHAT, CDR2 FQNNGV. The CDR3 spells CASSLGAGIGWGYGYTF. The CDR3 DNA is TGTGCCAGCAGCTTGGGAGCAGGAATAGGTTGGGGCTATGGCTACACCTTC.

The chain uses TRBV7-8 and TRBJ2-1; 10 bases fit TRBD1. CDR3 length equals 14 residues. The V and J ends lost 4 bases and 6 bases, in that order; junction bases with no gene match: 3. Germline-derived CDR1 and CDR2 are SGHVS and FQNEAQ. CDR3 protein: CASSYRDRGNEQFF. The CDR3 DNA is TGTGCCAGCAGCTACCGGGACAGGGGCAATGAGCAGTTCTTC.

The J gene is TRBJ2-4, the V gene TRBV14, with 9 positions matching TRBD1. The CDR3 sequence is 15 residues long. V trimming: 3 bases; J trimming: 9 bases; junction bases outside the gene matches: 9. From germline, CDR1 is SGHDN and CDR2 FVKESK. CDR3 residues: CASSHPQGASGIQYF. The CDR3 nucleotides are TGTGCCAGCAGCCACCCACAGGGGGCTTCTGGCATTCAGTACTTC.

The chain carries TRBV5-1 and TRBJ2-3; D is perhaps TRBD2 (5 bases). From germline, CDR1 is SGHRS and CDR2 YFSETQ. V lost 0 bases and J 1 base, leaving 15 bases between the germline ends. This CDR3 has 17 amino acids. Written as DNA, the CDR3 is TGCGCCAGCAGCTTGGGGTCACGGGGAGACCGCACAGATACGCAGTATTTT. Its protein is CASSLGSRGDRTDTQYF.

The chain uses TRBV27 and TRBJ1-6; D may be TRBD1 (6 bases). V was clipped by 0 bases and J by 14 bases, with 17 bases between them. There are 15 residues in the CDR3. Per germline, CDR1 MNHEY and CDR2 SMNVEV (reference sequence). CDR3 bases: TGTGCCAGCAGTTTATCGGCGAGTTTGGGGGCGTCCCTCCACTTT. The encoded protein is CASSLSASLGASLHF.

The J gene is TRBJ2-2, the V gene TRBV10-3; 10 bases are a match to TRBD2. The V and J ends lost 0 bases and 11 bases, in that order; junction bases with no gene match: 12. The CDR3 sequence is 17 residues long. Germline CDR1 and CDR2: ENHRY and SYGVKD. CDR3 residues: CAISESSVAGGTSELFF. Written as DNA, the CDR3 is TGTGCCATCAGTGAGTCTAGTGTAGCGGGGGGCACGAGCGAGCTGTTTTTT.

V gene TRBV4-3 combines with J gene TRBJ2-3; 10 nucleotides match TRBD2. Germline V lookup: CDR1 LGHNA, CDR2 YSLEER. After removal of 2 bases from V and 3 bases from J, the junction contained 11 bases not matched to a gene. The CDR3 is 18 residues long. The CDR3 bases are TGCGCCAGCAGCCAAACCTTCTCCGGACTAGCGGTTACAGATACGCAGTATTTT. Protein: CASSQTFSGLAVTDTQYF.

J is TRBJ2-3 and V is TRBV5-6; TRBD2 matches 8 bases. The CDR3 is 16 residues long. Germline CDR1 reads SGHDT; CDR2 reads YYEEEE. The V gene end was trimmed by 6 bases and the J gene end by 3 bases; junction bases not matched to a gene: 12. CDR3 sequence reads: CASIKFREGRTDTQYF. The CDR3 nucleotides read TGTGCCAGCATCAAATTCCGGGAGGGCAGAACAGATACGCAGTATTTT.

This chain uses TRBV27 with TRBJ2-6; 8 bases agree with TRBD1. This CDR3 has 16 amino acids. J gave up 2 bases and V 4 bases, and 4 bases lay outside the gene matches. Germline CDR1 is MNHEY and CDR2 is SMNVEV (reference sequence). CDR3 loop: CASSSDRGAGANVLTF. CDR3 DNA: TGTGCCAGCAGTTCCGACAGGGGCGCTGGGGCCAACGTCCTGACTTTC.

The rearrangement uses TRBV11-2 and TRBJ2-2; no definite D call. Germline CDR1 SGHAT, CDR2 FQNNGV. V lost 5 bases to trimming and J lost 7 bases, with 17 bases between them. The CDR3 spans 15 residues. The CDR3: CASSRMMSPGGELFF. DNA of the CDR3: TGTGCCAGCAGCCGCATGATGAGTCCAGGCGGGGAGCTGTTTTTT.

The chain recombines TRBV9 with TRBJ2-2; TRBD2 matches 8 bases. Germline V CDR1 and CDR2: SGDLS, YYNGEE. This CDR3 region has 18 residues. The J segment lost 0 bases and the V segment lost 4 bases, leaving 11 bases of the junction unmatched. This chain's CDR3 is CASSTTPGGVANTGELFF. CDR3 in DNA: TGTGCCAGCAGCACCACTCCCGGGGGGGTCGCGAACACCGGGGAGCTGTTTTTT. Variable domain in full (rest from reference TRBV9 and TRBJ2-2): DSGVTQTPKHLITATGQRVTLRCSPRSGDLSVYWYQQSLDQGLQFLIQYYNGEERAKGNILERFSAQQFPDLHSELNLSSLELGDSALYFCASSTTPGGVANTGELFFGEGSRLTVL.

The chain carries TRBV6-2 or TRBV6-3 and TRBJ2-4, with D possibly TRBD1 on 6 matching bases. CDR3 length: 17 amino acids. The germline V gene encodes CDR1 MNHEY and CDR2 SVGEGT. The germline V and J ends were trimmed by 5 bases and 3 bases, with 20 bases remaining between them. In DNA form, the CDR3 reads TGTGCCAGCAGTGCCGGACAGTTCGATTTGGGCAAAAACATTCAGTACTTC. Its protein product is CASSAGQFDLGKNIQYF.

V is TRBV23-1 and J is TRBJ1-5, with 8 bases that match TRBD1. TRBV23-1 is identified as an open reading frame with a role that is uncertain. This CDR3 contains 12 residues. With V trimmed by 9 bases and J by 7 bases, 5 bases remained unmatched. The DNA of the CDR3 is TGCGCCAGGACAGGGGTCAAACAGCCCCAGCATTTT. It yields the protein CARTGVKQPQHF.

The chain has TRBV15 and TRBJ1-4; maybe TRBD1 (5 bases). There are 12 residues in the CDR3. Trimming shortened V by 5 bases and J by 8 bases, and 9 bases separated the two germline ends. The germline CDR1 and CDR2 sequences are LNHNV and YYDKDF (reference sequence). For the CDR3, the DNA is TGTGCCACCAGCGCATACAGGGAAAAACTGTTTTTT. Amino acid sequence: CATSAYREKLFF.

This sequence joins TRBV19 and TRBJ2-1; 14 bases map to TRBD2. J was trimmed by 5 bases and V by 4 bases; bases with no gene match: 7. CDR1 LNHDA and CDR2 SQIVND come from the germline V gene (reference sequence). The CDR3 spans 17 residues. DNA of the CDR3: TGTGCCAGTAGTAGGGGACTAGCGGGAGTGTCCCACAATGAGCAGTTCTTC. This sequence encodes CASSRGLAGVSHNEQFF.

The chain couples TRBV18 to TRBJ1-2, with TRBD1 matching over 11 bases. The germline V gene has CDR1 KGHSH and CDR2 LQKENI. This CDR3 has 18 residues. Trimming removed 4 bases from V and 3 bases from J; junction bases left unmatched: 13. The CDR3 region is CASSRGEPDRGPDYGYTF. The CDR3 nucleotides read TGTGCCAGCTCACGGGGGGAACCGGACAGGGGGCCCGACTATGGCTACACCTTC.

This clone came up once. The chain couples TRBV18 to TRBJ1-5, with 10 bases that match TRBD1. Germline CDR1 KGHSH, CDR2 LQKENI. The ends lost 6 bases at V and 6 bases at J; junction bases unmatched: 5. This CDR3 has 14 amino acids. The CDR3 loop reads CASSRGQGGQPQHF. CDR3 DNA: TGTGCCAGCTCCCGCGGACAGGGGGGTCAGCCCCAGCATTTT.

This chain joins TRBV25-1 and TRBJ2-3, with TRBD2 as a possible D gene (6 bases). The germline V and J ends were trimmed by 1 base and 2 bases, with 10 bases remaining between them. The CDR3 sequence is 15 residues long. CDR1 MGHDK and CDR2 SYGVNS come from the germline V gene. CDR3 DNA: TGTGCCAGCAGTGAATGGGACTCGTACACAGATACGCAGTATTTT. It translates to CASSEWDSYTDTQYF.

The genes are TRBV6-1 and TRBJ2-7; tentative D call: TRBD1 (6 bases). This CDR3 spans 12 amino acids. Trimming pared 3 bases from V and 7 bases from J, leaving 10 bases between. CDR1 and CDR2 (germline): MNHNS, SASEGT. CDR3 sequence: CASSDFGTEQYF. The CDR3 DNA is TGTGCCAGCAGTGATTTTGGGACAGAGCAGTACTTC.

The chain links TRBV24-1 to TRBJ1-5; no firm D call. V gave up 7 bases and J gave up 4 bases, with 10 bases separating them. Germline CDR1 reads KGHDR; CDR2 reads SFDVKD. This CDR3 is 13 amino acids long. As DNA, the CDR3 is TGTGCCACCAGCTCGGGTTGGAATCAGCCCCAGCATTTT. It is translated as CATSSGWNQPQHF.

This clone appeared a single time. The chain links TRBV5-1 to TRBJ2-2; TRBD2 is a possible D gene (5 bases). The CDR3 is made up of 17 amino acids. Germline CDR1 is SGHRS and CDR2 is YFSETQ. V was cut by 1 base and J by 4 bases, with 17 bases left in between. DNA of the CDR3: TGCGCCAGCAGCTTGTTCGCGTCCGGGATGGGCACCGGGGAGCTGTTTTTT. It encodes CASSLFASGMGTGELFF.

In DNA form, the CDR3 reads TGCGCCAGCAGCCAAGTTGATTTTCAGGCGAACACCGGGGAGCTGTTTTTT. This gives the protein CASSQVDFQANTGELFF. The V call is TRBV4-1, the J call TRBJ2-2; D is undetermined. This CDR3 comprises 17 residues. The V and J ends lost 1 base and 0 bases respectively, with 12 bases between them. From germline, CDR1 is MGHRA and CDR2 YSYEKL.

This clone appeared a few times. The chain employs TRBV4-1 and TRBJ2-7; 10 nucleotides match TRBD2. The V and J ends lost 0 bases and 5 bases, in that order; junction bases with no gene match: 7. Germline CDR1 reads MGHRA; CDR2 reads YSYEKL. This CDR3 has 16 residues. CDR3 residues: CASSQDRSSGSNEQYF. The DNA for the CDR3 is TGCGCCAGCAGCCAAGATAGGTCTAGCGGGAGTAACGAGCAGTACTTC.

This CDR3 reads CASSLYVRTDYNEQFF. DNA of the CDR3: TGTGCCAGCAGCTTGTACGTGAGAACAGACTACAATGAGCAGTTCTTC. V usage is TRBV11-2 and J usage is TRBJ2-1, with D uncertain. The V gene's germline CDR1 is SGHAT and CDR2 FQNNGV. V shed 3 bases and J shed 3 bases, with 15 bases lying between them. The CDR3 has 16 amino acids.

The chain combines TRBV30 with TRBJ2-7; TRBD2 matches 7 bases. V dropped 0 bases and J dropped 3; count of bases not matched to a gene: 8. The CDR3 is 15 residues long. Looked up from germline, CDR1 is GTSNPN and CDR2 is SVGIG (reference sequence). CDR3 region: CAWSVRLAENYEQYF. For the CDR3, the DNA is TGTGCCTGGAGTGTACGTCTAGCGGAGAACTACGAGCAGTACTTC.

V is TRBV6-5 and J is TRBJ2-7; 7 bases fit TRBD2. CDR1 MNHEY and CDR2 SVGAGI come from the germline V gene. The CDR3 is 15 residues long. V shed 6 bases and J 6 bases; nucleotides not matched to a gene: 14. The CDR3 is CASSPIKTSGGEQYF. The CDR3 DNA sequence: TGTGCCAGCAGCCCAATCAAGACGTCGGGGGGCGAGCAGTACTTC.

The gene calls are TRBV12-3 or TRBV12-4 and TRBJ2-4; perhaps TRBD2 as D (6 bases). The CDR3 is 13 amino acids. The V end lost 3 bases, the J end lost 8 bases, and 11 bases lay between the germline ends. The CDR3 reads CASSFGGTYIQYF. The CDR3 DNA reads TGTGCCAGCAGTTTCGGGGGTACTTACATTCAGTACTTC.

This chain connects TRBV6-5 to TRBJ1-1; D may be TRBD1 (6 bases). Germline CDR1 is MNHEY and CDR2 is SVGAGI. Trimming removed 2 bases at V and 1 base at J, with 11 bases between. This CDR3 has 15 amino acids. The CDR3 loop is CASSYRGHPNTEAFF. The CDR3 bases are TGTGCCAGCAGTTACCGGGGACATCCGAACACTGAAGCTTTCTTT.

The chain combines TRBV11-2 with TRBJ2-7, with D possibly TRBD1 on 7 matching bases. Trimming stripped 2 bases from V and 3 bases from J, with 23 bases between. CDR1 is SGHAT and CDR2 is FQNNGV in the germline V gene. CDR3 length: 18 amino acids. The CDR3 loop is CASSLPEGQTLIHYEQYF. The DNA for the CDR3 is TGTGCCAGCAGCTTACCGGAGGGACAGACCCTGATCCACTACGAGCAGTACTTC.

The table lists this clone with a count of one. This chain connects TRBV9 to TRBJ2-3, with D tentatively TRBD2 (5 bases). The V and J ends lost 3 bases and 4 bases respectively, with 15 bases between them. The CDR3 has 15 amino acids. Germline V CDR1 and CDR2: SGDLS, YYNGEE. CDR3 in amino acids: CASSAGILGPDTQYF. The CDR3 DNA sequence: TGTGCCAGCAGCGCCGGGATCCTCGGCCCAGATACGCAGTATTTT.